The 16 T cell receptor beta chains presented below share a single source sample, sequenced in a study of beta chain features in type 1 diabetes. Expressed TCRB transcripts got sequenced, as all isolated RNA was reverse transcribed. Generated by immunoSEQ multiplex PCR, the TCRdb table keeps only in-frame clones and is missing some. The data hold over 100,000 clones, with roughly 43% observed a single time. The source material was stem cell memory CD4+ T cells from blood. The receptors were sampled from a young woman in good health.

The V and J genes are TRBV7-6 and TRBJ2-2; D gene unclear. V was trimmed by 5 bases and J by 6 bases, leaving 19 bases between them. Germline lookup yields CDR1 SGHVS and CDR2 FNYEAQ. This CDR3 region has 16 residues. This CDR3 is CASSPLPTIRSGELFF. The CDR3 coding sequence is TGTGCCAGCAGCCCCCTTCCCACTATCCGGTCCGGGGAGCTGTTTTTT.

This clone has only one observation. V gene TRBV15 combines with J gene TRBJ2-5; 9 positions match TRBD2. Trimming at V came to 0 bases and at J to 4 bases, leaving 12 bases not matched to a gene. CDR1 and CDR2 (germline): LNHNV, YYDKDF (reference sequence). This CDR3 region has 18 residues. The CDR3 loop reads CATSRDVLAGMGVETQYF. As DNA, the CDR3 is TGTGCCACCAGCAGAGATGTCCTAGCGGGAATGGGTGTAGAGACCCAGTACTTC.

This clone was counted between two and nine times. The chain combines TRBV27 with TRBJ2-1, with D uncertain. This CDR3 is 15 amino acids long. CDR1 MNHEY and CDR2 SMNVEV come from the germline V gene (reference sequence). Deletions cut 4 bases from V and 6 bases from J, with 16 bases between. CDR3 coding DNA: TGTGCCAGCAGTTCCTCTATTTTCCGCCTCAATGAGCAGTTCTTC. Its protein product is CASSSSIFRLNEQFF.

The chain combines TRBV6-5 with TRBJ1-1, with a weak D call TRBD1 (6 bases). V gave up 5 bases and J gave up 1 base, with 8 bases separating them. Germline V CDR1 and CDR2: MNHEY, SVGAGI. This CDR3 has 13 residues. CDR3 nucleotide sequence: TGTGCCAGCAGTCGACAGGAGAACACTGAAGCTTTCTTT. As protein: CASSRQENTEAFF.

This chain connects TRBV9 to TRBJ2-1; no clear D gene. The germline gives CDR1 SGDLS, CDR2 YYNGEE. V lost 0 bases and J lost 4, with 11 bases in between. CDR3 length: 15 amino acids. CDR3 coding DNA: TGTGCCAGCAGCGTAGAAGGCGGTACATACAATGAGCAGTTCTTC. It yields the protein CASSVEGGTYNEQFF.

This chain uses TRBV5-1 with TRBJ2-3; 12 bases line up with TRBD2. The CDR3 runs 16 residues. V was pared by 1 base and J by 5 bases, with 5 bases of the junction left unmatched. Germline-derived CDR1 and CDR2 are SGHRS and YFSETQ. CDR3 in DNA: TGCGCCAGCAGCTTGCGCCCGGGACTAGCGGGAGATACGCAGTATTTT. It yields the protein CASSLRPGLAGDTQYF.

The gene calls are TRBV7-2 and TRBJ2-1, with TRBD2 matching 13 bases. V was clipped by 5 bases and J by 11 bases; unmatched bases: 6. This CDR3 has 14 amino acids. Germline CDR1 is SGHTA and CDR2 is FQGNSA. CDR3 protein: CASSPGLAGEKQFF. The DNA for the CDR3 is TGTGCCAGCAGCCCCGGACTAGCGGGAGAGAAGCAGTTCTTC.

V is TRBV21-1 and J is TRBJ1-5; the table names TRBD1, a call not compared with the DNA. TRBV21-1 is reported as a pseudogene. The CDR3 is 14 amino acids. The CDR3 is CASSKLAFYQPQHF. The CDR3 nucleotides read TGTGCCAGCAGCAAATTGGCATTTTATCAGCCCCAGCATTTT.

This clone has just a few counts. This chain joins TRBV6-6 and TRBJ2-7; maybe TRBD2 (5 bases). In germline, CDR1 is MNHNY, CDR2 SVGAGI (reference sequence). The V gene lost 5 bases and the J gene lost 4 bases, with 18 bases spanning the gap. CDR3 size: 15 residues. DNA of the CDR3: TGTGCCAGCAGTCATGGCAATCGAGGGCGGTACGAGCAGTACTTC. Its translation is CASSHGNRGRYEQYF.

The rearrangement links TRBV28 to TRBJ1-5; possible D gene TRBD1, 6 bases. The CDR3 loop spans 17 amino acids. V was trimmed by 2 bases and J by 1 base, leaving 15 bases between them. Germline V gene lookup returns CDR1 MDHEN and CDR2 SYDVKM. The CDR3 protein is CASSLRRGGQSNQPQHF. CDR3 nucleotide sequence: TGTGCCAGCAGTTTACGGAGGGGGGGCCAAAGCAATCAGCCCCAGCATTTT.

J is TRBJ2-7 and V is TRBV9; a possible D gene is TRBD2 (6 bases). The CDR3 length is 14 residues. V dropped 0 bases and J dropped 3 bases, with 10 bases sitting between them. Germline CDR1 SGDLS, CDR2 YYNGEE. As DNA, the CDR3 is TGTGCCAGCAGCGTAGGCCCTAGCGACTACGAGCAGTACTTC. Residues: CASSVGPSDYEQYF.

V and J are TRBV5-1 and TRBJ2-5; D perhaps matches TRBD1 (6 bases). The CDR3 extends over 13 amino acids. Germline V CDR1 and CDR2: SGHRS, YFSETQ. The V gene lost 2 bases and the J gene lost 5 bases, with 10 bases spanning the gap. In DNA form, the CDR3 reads TGCGCCAGCAGCTTTGGGGGCGTGGAGACCCAGTACTTC. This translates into CASSFGGVETQYF.

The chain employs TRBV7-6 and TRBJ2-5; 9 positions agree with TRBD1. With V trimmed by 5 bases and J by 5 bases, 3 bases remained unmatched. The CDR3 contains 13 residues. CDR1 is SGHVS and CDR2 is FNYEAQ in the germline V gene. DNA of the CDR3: TGTGCCAGCAGCCGCGGACAGGGGGAGACCCAGTACTTC. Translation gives CASSRGQGETQYF.

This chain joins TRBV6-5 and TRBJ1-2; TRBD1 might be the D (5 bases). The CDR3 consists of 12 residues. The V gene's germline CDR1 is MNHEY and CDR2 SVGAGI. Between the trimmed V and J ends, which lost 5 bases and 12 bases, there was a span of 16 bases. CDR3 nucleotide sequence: TGTGCCAGCAGTGAAGCGCCCAGGGAACACACCTTC. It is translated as CASSEAPREHTF.

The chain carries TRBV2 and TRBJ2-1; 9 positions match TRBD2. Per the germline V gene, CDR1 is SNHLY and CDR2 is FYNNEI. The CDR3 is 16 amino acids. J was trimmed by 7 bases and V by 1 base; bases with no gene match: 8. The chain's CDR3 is CASSEERASGKNEQFF. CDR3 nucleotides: TGTGCCAGCAGTGAAGAGAGGGCTAGCGGGAAGAATGAGCAGTTCTTC.

The CDR3 protein is CASQTGPGSNQPQHF. CDR3 nucleotides: TGTGCCAGCCAAACGGGCCCAGGGAGCAATCAGCCCCAGCATTTT. The chain joins TRBV7-9 to TRBJ1-5, with D possibly matching TRBD1 (5 bases). The CDR3 runs 15 residues. The V gene lost 8 bases and the J gene lost 1 base, with 15 bases spanning the gap. Germline lookup yields CDR1 SEHNR and CDR2 FQNEAQ (reference sequence).